The sequence of this T cell receptor (beta chain) was determined in a study of Tregs in tolerant kidney transplant recipients. Overall study context: The nonmyeloablative bone marrow transplants came from related graft donors, with transient mixed chimerism. Broader study findings: No direct test of biological reproducibility was done here. Activated donor B cell expansion appeared to reveal the most relevant donor-specific TCRbeta repertoire.

V dropped 1 base and J dropped 5 bases, with 11 bases sitting between them. CDR1 and CDR2 from the germline V gene are SGHTA and FQGNSA. This CDR3 contains 14 residues. Only in-frame clones appear in the TCRdb table, and some are missing; sequencing was by immunoSEQ multiplex PCR. The data show around 74,000 clones, 98% seen once. For this clone: Antigen specificity is unknown.

Thawed PBMCs were FACS-sorted into unstimulated CD4+CD25+CD127- regulatory T cells, CD4+CD25- non-regulatory cells, CD4 and CD8 cells. The rearrangement uses TRBV7-2 and TRBJ2-5; D is possibly TRBD2 (6 bases). Sequenced material: CD4+ T cells from blood, taken before the transplant. The clonotype originates from a human donor who received a combined kidney and bone marrow transplant. The CDR3 nucleotides read TGTGCCAGCAGCTTAGGCGGGGTTGGGGAGACCCAGTACTTC. Its translation is CASSLGGVGETQYF.